The clone carrying this T cell receptor (beta chain) has just a few counts. What it binds is unknown. CDR3 length equals 15 residues. Trimming took off 4 bases at V and 5 bases at J, with 19 bases between the two ends. Germline assignment: CDR1 SGHRS and CDR2 YFSETQ. Constant-segment primers served in 5'RACE that generated TCR alpha and TCR beta cDNA libraries bearing sample barcodes and UMIs. TCRdb independently ran MiXCR on the 5' RACE reads; one entry per CDR3 protein. The sample carries about 290,000 distinct CDR3 sequences, 15% to 20% recorded once. These data originate in a study of T-cell memory formation after mild COVID-19. Overall study findings and caveats: A second wave expanding day 15 to 37 was CD4+-biased; contracting clones were balanced. The appearance of some responding clones in pre-infection memory suggested that cross-reactive memory joined. Clones from the second wave (peaking day 37) had unconfirmed SARS-CoV-2 specificity.

The clonotype was recovered from a man aged 18 to 29 who had mild COVID-19 (a few samples of this study predate the infection). Cell type and time point are not known. This rearrangement joins TRBV5-1 to TRBJ2-7; the D is unclear. Sequenced sample: PBMCs or a T cell subset sorted from them (not recorded which). As DNA, the CDR3 is TGCGCCAGCAGCCCACAAGCGCCCTCGTATGACGAGCAGTACTTC. Protein sequence: CASSPQAPSYDEQYF.